This TCR beta chain was captured in a study of T cell responses to AZD1222 COVID-19 vaccine. Clones were read by immunoSEQ multiplex PCR, and TCRdb kept only the in-frame ones, dropping some. The sample records about 82,000 clones, 90% being singletons. In the case of this clone: Its antigen is still unknown.

Study observations and caveats: It should be noted that donors were predominantly white British and more often female, and clonal diversity was possibly underestimated. None of the repertoires were sampled until the peak T cell response had passed. Among those given AZD1222, only 6 or 7 were seropositive at baseline.

The CDR3 runs to 15 residues. CDR1 SEHNR and CDR2 FQNEAQ come from the germline V gene (reference sequence). V was trimmed by 5 bases and J by 4 bases, leaving 17 bases between them. Material: peripheral blood, obtained on day 0 of AZD1222 vaccination. The TCR was taken from an adult in good health. V gene TRBV7-9 combines with J gene TRBJ1-2, with a weak D call TRBD1 (5 bases). CDR3: CASSPQGRGGYGYTF. CDR3 coding DNA: TGTGCCAGCAGCCCCCAGGGTAGGGGAGGCTATGGCTACACCTTC.